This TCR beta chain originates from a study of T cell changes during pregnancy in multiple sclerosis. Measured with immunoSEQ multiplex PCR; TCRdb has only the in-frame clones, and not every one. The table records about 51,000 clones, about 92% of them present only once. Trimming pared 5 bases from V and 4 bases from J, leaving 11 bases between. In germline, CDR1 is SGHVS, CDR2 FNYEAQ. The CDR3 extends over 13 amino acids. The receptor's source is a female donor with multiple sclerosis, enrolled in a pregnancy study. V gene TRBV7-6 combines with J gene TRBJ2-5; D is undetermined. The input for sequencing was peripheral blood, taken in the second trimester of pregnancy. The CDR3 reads CASSQNYGETQYF. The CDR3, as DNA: TGTGCCAGCAGCCAGAACTACGGAGAGACCCAGTACTTC.